This TCR beta chain was retrieved from a study of blood T cells in healthy people across ages. Whole-study findings and limits: Older age coincided with a roughly linear decline in TCR beta diversity per million T cells. CMV status of donors was unknown, possibly confounding expanded clonotype changes. The study found more naive CD4+ cells and higher diversity in long-lived than aged donors.

A J-beta primer mix and a sample-barcoded 5' primer were used in a second PCR of about 7 to 12 cycles. The authors tagged each cDNA molecule using a template-switch adaptor with 12 random nucleotides. TCRdb passed the 5' RACE reads through MiXCR, listing each CDR3 protein once. The data show hundreds of thousands of distinct CDR3 sequences, about half seen once. On this clonotype itself: What it binds is unknown.

The sample was blood. This clonotype originated in a woman in her sixties or seventies in good health.

The CDR3 protein is CSARRAGDIYNEQFF. The CDR3 region has the DNA TGCAGTGCTAGACGAGCGGGAGATATCTACAATGAGCAGTTCTTC. This chain uses TRBV20-1 with TRBJ2-1; the match to TRBD2 covers 8 bases. The CDR3 spans 15 residues. Trimming removed 2 bases from V and 3 bases from J; junction bases left unmatched: 6. Germline CDR1 DFQATT, CDR2 SNEGSKA (reference sequence).